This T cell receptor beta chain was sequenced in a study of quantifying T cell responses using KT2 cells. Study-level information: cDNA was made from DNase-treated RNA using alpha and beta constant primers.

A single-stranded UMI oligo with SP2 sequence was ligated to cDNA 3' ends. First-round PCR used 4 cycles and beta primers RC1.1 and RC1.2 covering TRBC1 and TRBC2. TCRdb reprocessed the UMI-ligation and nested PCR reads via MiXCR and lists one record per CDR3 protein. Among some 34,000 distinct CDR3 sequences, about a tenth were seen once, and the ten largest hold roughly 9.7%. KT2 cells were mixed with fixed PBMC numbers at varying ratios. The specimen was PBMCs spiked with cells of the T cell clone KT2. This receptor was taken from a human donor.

The CDR3 spells CSAILSWALPQRNKQFF. The CDR3 region has the DNA TGCAGTGCTATATTAAGTTGGGCCCTACCACAGCGGAATAAGCAGTTCTTC. This chain connects TRBV20-1 to TRBJ2-1; maybe TRBD2 (5 bases). With 4 bases removed from V and 11 bases from J, the gap between germline ends came to 30 bases. CDR1 DFQATT and CDR2 SNEGSKA come from the germline V gene (reference sequence). CDR3 size: 17 residues.